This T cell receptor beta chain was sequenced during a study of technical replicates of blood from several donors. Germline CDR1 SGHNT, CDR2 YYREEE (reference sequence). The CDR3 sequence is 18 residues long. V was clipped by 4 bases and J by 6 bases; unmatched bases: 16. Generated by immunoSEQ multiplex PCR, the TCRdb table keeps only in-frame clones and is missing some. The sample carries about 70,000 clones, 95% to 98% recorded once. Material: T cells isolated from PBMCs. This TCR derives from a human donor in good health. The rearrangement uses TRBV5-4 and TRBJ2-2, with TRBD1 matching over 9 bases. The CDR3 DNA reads TGTGCCAGCAGCCAGGCACGGGCGGGACAGGGTTTGTCCGGGGAGCTGTTTTTT. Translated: CASSQARAGQGLSGELFF.